The 5 T cell receptor beta chains below were found in one sample sequenced in a study of CXCR3-negative and CXCR3-positive naive CD8 T cells (dated by TCRdb to between 2017 and 2020). The run used a NextSeq 550. The Human TCR Profiling Kit (MiLaboratory) was used to prepare UMI-labeled 5' RACE TRB cDNA libraries. TCRdb reprocessed the reads, so every CDR3 protein sequence counts as one entry and DNA is not shown. The sample's records list approximately 83,000 distinct CDR3 sequences. The leading ten clones occupy over 1.5% of the sample. Sequencing input: naive CXCR3- CD8+ T cells from blood. What the cell subset or site label conveys for this sample: CD45RO-CCR7+CD27+CD95- naive CD8+ T cells lacking CXCR3 (TNR3-). The origin of the receptors is a human donor in good health. Some clones in this sample may be carry-over from other donors' samples.

This chain uses TRBV20-1 with TRBJ2-2. The CDR3 spans 14 residues. Germline V gives CDR1 DFQATT, CDR2 SNEGSKA (reference sequence). CDR3 amino acids: CSARDLTNTGELFF.

CDR3 loop: CASSTGFGTGELFF. The chain carries TRBV19 and TRBJ2-2. Germline CDR1 LNHDA, CDR2 SQIVND (reference sequence). The CDR3 extends over 14 amino acids.

The genes are TRBV7-9 and TRBJ1-1; with no DNA, the TCRdb D assignment of TRBD1 cannot be verified. The CDR3 totals 15 residues. Germline loops: CDR1 SEHNR, CDR2 FQNEAQ (reference sequence). Here the CDR3 reads CASLIATGGNTEAFF.

This chain links TRBV9 with TRBJ2-5. Germline CDR1 and CDR2: SGDLS and YYNGEE. The CDR3 has 15 residues. The CDR3 is CASSAAEIGKETQYF. The variable domain in full, with the rest retrieved from reference TRBV9 and TRBJ2-5, is DSGVTQTPKHLITATGQRVTLRCSPRSGDLSVYWYQQSLDQGLQFLIQYYNGEERAKGNILERFSAQQFPDLHSELNLSSLELGDSALYFCASSAAEIGKETQYFGPGTRLLVL.

This chain joins TRBV20-1 and TRBJ2-7. This CDR3 is built from 11 residues. Germline V gene data show CDR1 as DFQATT and CDR2 as SNEGSKA (reference sequence). The CDR3 protein is CSAEERLEQYF.